Listed below are T cell receptor beta chains from one sample, sequenced in a study of T cells in localized non-small cell lung cancer. Using immunoSEQ multiplex PCR, the repertoire was profiled, and TCRdb retains in-frame clones only, with some absent. The sample contains around 55,000 clones, 70% to 90% of which appear only once. The source was PBMCs, collected before any cancer treatment. These receptors all come from a female donor with stage II lung adenocarcinoma. CDR3s include the opening cysteine and the closing phenylalanine or tryptophan. A D gene is named only where the DNA matches it firmly. Clone size, where shown, is once, few, many, or a class for clones that have expanded.

>TRBJ1-4|TRBD1|.|TRBV30
CAWSGKGTGAEKLFF
TGTGCCTGGAGTGGGAAGGGGACAGGGGCTGAAAAACTGTTTTTT
>TRBJ1-2|.|.|TRBV6-1
CASSEVRIDHSGYTF
TGTGCCAGCAGTGAAGTCAGGATAGACCACTCTGGCTACACCTTC
>TRBJ1-2|.|.|TRBV7-9
CASSLAGGDGYTF
TGTGCCAGCAGCTTAGCCGGGGGGGACGGCTACACCTTC
>TRBJ1-1|.|.|TRBV5-5
CASSLGLGGKFEAFF
TGTGCCAGCAGCTTGGGTCTGGGCGGCAAGTTTGAAGCTTTCTTT
>TRBJ1-2|.|.|TRBV10-3
CAIRQGTPEGYTF
TGTGCCATCCGTCAAGGAACACCTGAGGGCTACACCTTC
>TRBJ2-7|.|.|TRBV7-9
CASSPPGQLYEQYF
TGTGCCAGCAGCCCCCCGGGACAACTCTACGAGCAGTACTTC
>TRBJ1-1|.|.|TRBV11-2
CASSFREEAFF
TGTGCCAGCAGCTTTCGAGAAGAAGCTTTCTTT
>TRBJ2-2|.|few|TRBV19
CASSSPAWRGRGGSGELFF
TGTGCCAGTAGTTCTCCGGCCTGGCGGGGTAGGGGAGGTTCCGGGGAGCTGTTTTTT
>TRBJ1-2|.|.|TRBV7-9
CASSPPPAVHGYTF
TGTGCCAGCAGCCCCCCCCCGGCGGTTCATGGCTACACCTTC
>TRBJ1-1|.|.|TRBV2
CASTVGGNTEAFF
TGTGCCAGCACCGTCGGGGGAAACACTGAAGCTTTCTTT
>TRBJ2-1|.|.|TRBV2
CASSEAGGLFRNEQFF
TGTGCCAGCAGTGAAGCAGGGGGATTATTCCGCAATGAGCAGTTCTTC
>TRBJ1-4|.|few|TRBV11-2
CASSLFREKLFF
TGTGCCAGCAGCTTATTTAGAGAAAAACTGTTTTTT
>TRBJ1-1|.|.|TRBV9
CASSVGTPPRGNTEAFF
TGTGCCAGCAGCGTAGGAACCCCGCCGAGGGGGAACACTGAAGCTTTCTTT
>TRBJ1-2|.|.|TRBV7-9
CASSLGTYQANYGYTF
TGTGCCAGCAGCTTAGGAACTTACCAAGCTAACTATGGCTACACCTTC
>TRBJ1-1|.|.|TRBV2
CASSFQGTNTEAFF
TGTGCCAGCAGTTTTCAGGGTACGAACACTGAAGCTTTCTTT
>TRBJ1-2|.|.|TRBV29-1
CSVEIDPFYGYTF
TGCAGCGTTGAAATAGACCCCTTCTATGGCTACACCTTC
>TRBJ1-1|.|.|TRBV10-1
CASSESARGTTEAFF
TGCGCCAGCAGTGAGTCTGCCCGGGGCACCACTGAAGCTTTCTTT
>TRBJ1-2|.|.|TRBV5-6
CASSGGPYGYTF
TGTGCCAGCAGCGGGGGACCTTATGGCTACACCTTC
>TRBJ1-6|.|.|TRBV18
CASSLGRSYNSPLHF
TGTGCCAGCTCCCTGGGGCGCTCCTATAATTCACCCCTCCACTTT
>TRBJ1-5|.|few|TRBV7-9
CASSYNAQPQHF
TGTGCCAGCAGCTACAACGCTCAGCCCCAGCATTTT
>TRBJ2-3|.|.|TRBV5-4
CASSPGASGSTDTQYF
TGTGCCAGCAGCCCGGGGGCTAGCGGTAGCACAGATACGCAGTATTTT
>TRBJ2-2|TRBD1|.|TRBV6-5
CASSSGTDYTGELFF
TGTGCCAGCAGTTCTGGGACAGATTACACCGGGGAGCTGTTTTTT
>TRBJ2-1|TRBD2|.|TRBV30
CAWSDPSGLAGVTNEQFF
TGTGCCTGGAGTGATCCTTCGGGACTAGCGGGGGTCACGAATGAGCAGTTCTTC
>TRBJ2-1|TRBD2|.|TRBV6-5
CASRPSGGYNEQFF
TGTGCCAGCAGACCCAGCGGGGGCTACAATGAGCAGTTCTTC
>TRBJ1-5|TRBD1|.|TRBV18
CASSSGTGLGNQPQHF
TGTGCCAGCTCATCGGGGACAGGGCTCGGCAATCAGCCCCAGCATTTT
>TRBJ1-1|TRBD1|.|TRBV10-3
CAISDPTGRWTEAFF
TGTGCCATCAGTGATCCGACAGGGAGGTGGACTGAAGCTTTCTTT
>TRBJ2-1|TRBD2|.|TRBV30
CAWSQTSGHNEQFF
TGTGCCTGGAGCCAAACTAGCGGACACAATGAGCAGTTCTTC
>TRBJ2-1|.|.|TRBV5-4
CASSPLGDPYNEQFF
TGTGCCAGCAGCCCGCTTGGGGACCCCTACAATGAGCAGTTCTTC
>TRBJ1-5|TRBD1|.|TRBV6-1
CASRDRAGQPQHF
TGTGCCAGCCGGGACAGGGCAGGTCAGCCCCAGCATTTT
>TRBJ1-1|.|.|TRBV4-2
CASSQDRGGKQAMNTEAFF
TGTGCCAGCAGCCAAGATCGGGGCGGGAAACAGGCCATGAACACTGAAGCTTTCTTT
>TRBJ2-3|.|.|TRBV19
CASSKSGGSSTDTQYF
TGTGCCAGTAGTAAATCGGGCGGATCTAGCACAGATACGCAGTATTTT
>TRBJ2-1|.|.|TRBV30
CAWRVPGGGYNEQFF
TGTGCCTGGAGAGTCCCGGGGGGCGGTTACAATGAGCAGTTCTTC
>TRBJ1-4|.|.|TRBV27
CASSSPGSSDLEF
TGTGCCAGCAGTTCACCGGGGAGTTCCGACTTAGAATTT
>TRBJ2-4|TRBD2|.|TRBV7-2
CASSLLTSGGRNIQYF
TGTGCCAGCAGCCTCTTGACTAGCGGGGGGCGAAACATTCAGTACTTC
>TRBJ1-2|TRBD1|.|TRBV28
CASSPPGQGWGYTF
TGTGCCAGCAGCCCTCCGGGACAGGGATGGGGCTACACCTTC
>TRBJ2-1|TRBD2|once|TRBV27
CASTQLAGEQFF
TGTGCCAGCACTCAACTAGCGGGTGAGCAGTTCTTC
>TRBJ1-6|.|.|TRBV27
CASSLSWGGSPLHF
TGTGCCAGCAGTTTATCGTGGGGGGGATCACCCCTCCACTTT
>TRBJ2-1|.|.|TRBV5-1
CASSLEGQSSYNEQFF
TGCGCCAGCAGCCTGGAAGGACAGAGCTCCTACAATGAGCAGTTCTTC
>TRBJ1-2|.|.|TRBV7-2
CASSLVGQGGYTF
TGTGCCAGCAGCTTAGTGGGCCAGGGTGGCTACACCTTC
>TRBJ2-6|.|.|TRBV7-3
CASSPGSGANVLTF
TGTGCCAGCAGCCCCGGGTCTGGGGCCAACGTCCTGACTTTC
>TRBJ2-1|.|.|TRBV5-1
CASSLGQYEQFF
TGCGCCAGCAGCTTGGGGCAATATGAGCAGTTCTTC
>TRBJ1-2|TRBD1|.|TRBV7-9
CASSNSGQYYGYTF
TGTGCCAGCAGCAATTCGGGACAGTACTATGGCTACACCTTC
>TRBJ1-2|TRBD1|.|TRBV6-5
CASSSGTDLYGYTF
TGTGCCAGCAGTTCCGGGACAGACCTCTATGGCTACACCTTC
>TRBJ1-3|.|.|TRBV5-4
CASSSRRGSYSGNTIYF
TGTGCCAGCAGCTCTAGAAGGGGCTCCTACTCTGGAAACACCATATATTTT
>TRBJ1-1|.|.|TRBV5-4
CASSFSTGNTEAFF
TGTGCCAGCAGCTTTTCCACAGGGAACACTGAAGCTTTCTTT
>TRBJ1-4|.|.|TRBV10-3
CAISDPGQGNEKLFF
TGTGCCATCAGTGACCCGGGCCAGGGAAATGAAAAACTGTTTTTT
>TRBJ2-6|TRBD1|.|TRBV19
CASTSSPGGSGANVLTF
TGTGCCAGTACGTCCTCCCCAGGGGGCTCTGGGGCCAACGTCCTGACTTTC
>TRBJ1-2|.|.|TRBV28
CASRHYQGGGYGYTF
TGTGCCAGCAGGCATTACCAGGGAGGGGGGTATGGCTACACCTTC
>TRBJ1-1|TRBD1|.|TRBV15
CATSFSTGVTFGTEAFF
TGTGCCACCAGCTTCTCGACAGGGGTCACATTTGGCACTGAAGCTTTCTTT
>TRBJ1-3|.|.|TRBV9
CASSVSSGNTIYF
TGTGCCAGCAGCGTTAGCTCTGGAAACACCATATATTTT
>TRBJ1-6|.|few|TRBV27
CASSLANSPLHF
TGTGCCAGCAGCCTGGCCAATTCACCCCTCCACTTT
>TRBJ1-5|TRBD1|.|TRBV7-8
CASSLRDRGISGYQPQHF
TGTGCCAGCAGCCTCCGGGACAGGGGGATTAGCGGGTATCAGCCCCAGCATTTT
>TRBJ2-7|.|.|TRBV15
CATRVQGTYEQYF
TGTGCCACCAGAGTACAGGGTACCTACGAGCAGTACTTC